The TCR beta chain described here comes from a study of blood T cell repertoires in COVID-19. The CDR3 totals 13 residues. Trimming pared 3 bases from V and 4 bases from J, leaving 9 bases between. Sequencing used immunoSEQ multiplex PCR; TCRdb keeps in-frame clones, though not all of them. The repertoire holds around 470,000 clones, roughly 87% seen once, with around 0.92% in the top ten. The V gene is TRBV12-3 or TRBV12-4, the J gene TRBJ1-2; possible D gene TRBD1, 5 bases. The source of this sequence is a man aged 18 to 29 with COVID-19, enrolled during active disease. Specimen: peripheral blood. The CDR3 DNA sequence: TGTGCCAGCAGTTTGGTGACAGCCTATGGCTACACCTTC. As protein: CASSLVTAYGYTF.